The T cell receptor (beta chain) under discussion was sequenced for a study of spatial heterogeneity in lung cancer. V was pared by 2 bases and J by 3 bases, with 7 bases between. This CDR3 contains 13 residues. A single record per CDR3 protein comes from TCRdb applying MiXCR to the 5' RACE reads. The table lists 50,000 to 75,000 distinct CDR3 sequences, about 6.3% of them singletons. This clonotype was found once. Stated time point: sample taken at primary tumor resection. Donors were roughly 70 untreated early-stage non-small cell lung cancer patients. Whole RNA, isolated from tumor, nontumor lung or frozen PBMC, was sequenced without prior sorting.

The sample in question was PBMCs, obtained at surgery. This TCR was recovered from a female donor with early-stage non-small cell lung cancer. The chain carries TRBV12-3 or TRBV12-4 and TRBJ1-2; D unresolved. As DNA, the CDR3 is TGTGCCAGCAGTTTACTGACTTACTATGGCTACACCTTC. This gives the protein CASSLLTYYGYTF.